The rows below give T cell receptor beta chains drawn from one sample of a study of blood T cell repertoires in COVID-19. Profiling relied on immunoSEQ multiplex PCR, and the TCRdb table lists in-frame clones only, not all of them. The sample comprises about 670,000 clones, more than 80% of which are singletons, and roughly 0.25% rests with the top ten. The specimen was peripheral blood. The receptors originated from a woman between 18 and 30 years old with acute or convalescent COVID-19. The CDR3 runs from the conserved cysteine through the conserved F or W. D genes are given only for firm matches. Not all rows give a size; the values are once, few, many and, for expanded clones, a class.

>TRBJ1-5|TRBV19|NA|NA
TGTGCCAGTAGTATAGGGAACAGGGTCATCGGGGCCCAGCATTTT
CASSIGNRVIGAQHF
>TRBJ1-2|TRBV6-5|NA|NA
TGTGCCAGTCAGATTCCGGGACACGCATTCTATGGCTACACCTTC
CASQIPGHAFYGYTF
>TRBJ1-1|TRBV2|NA|TRBD1
TGTGCCAGCAGTGAAGCTAATAGGGGGCAGTACACTGAAGCTTTCTTT
CASSEANRGQYTEAFF
>TRBJ2-1|TRBV12-5|once|NA
TGTGCTAGTGGTTTGATGACAGGTGATTCCTACAATGAGCAGTTCTTC
CASGLMTGDSYNEQFF
>TRBJ1-5|TRBV7-9|once|NA
TGTGCCAGCAGCGCCAGCGGAGGGGTAGACCAGCCCCAGCATTTT
CASSASGGVDQPQHF
>TRBJ1-1|TRBV7-9|NA|TRBD1
TGTGCCAGCAGTGACAGGGCTAACACTGAAGCTTTCTTT
CASSDRANTEAFF
>TRBJ1-2|TRBV10-1|NA|TRBD1
TGCGCCAGCAGTGAGTGGGACAGGGCGTGGGAATATGGCTACACCTTC
CASSEWDRAWEYGYTF
>TRBJ1-2|TRBV5-5|NA|TRBD1
TGTGCCAGCAGCTCGAATCCGGGACAGGGGTTTGGCGGCTACACCTTC
CASSSNPGQGFGGYTF
>TRBJ1-1|TRBV6-5|NA|NA
TGTGCCAGCAGCGGAAGTTGGGGCGGAGAGGAAGCTTTCTTT
CASSGSWGGEEAFF
>TRBJ1-1|TRBV28|NA|NA
TGTGCCAGCAGGCAGGGGAGACTTTCCTTAGAAGCTTTCTTT
CASRQGRLSLEAFF
>TRBJ1-1|TRBV9|NA|NA
TGTGCCAGCAGCAACCCTCTAGGCGGGGGCACTGAAGCTTTCTTT
CASSNPLGGGTEAFF
>TRBJ1-4|TRBV4-3|NA|NA
TGCGCCAGCAGCCAAATGGCCCCGGCGGTGAATGAAAAACTGTTTTTT
CASSQMAPAVNEKLFF
>TRBJ1-3|TRBV29-1|once|NA
TGCAGCGTTGATAACGGGATCTCTGGAAACACCATATATTTT
CSVDNGISGNTIYF
>TRBJ1-2|TRBV19|NA|TRBD1
TGTGCCAGTAGTATAGGGGACAGGGCCAATGGCTACACCTTC
CASSIGDRANGYTF
>TRBJ1-1|TRBV19|few|NA
TGTGCCAGTAGATGGGTAGAGGACATGAACACTGAAGCTTTCTTT
CASRWVEDMNTEAFF
>TRBJ2-3|TRBV12-3/TRBV12-4|NA|TRBD2
TGTGCCAGCAGTTCGGGGGGGTTAGATACGCAGTATTTT
CASSSGGLDTQYF
>TRBJ1-6|TRBV25-1|NA|NA
TGTGCCAGCAGTGTTACAGGCGGTAATTCACCCCTCCACTTT
CASSVTGGNSPLHF
>TRBJ1-5|TRBV4-3|NA|TRBD1
TGCGCCAGCAGCCAAGATCAGAGGACAGGGGGCCGTCAGCCCCAGCATTTT
CASSQDQRTGGRQPQHF
>TRBJ1-1|TRBV19|NA|TRBD1
TGTGCCAGTTCGCCGGGACAGGGCTGGACTGAAGCTTTCTTT
CASSPGQGWTEAFF
>TRBJ2-3|TRBV6-4|NA|NA
TGTGCCAGCAGTGACCCCGCCGGGACGCAGTATTTT
CASSDPAGTQYF
>TRBJ1-2|TRBV5-1|NA|TRBD1
TGCGCCAGCAGCTTGGCCGTCGGACAGGGTGATGGCTATGGCTACACCTTC
CASSLAVGQGDGYGYTF
>TRBJ1-3|TRBV19|NA|NA
TGTGCCAGTAGTATAAGGCTGACAGGAAACACCATATATTTT
CASSIRLTGNTIYF
>TRBJ1-2|TRBV18|NA|NA
TGTGCCAGCTCACCACCTGGGCAGACGGATGGCTACACCTTC
CASSPPGQTDGYTF
>TRBJ2-5|TRBV5-4|NA|TRBD2
TGTGCCAGCAGCTTGGGCGGGGGACAAGAGACCCAGTACTTC
CASSLGGGQETQYF
>TRBJ1-5|TRBV7-2|NA|NA
TGTGCCAGCAGCTCCGAGTTTGTTCAGCCCCAGCATTTT
CASSSEFVQPQHF
>TRBJ2-2|TRBV5-1|NA|TRBD2
TGCGCCAGCAGCCCGGGTAGCGGGGGGGCGTCCGGGGAGCTGTTTTTT
CASSPGSGGASGELFF
>TRBJ2-1|TRBV6-4|few|TRBD2
TGTGCCAGCAGTGATACTAGCGGGGGGGCATATGAGCAGTTCTTC
CASSDTSGGAYEQFF
>TRBJ1-3|TRBV14|NA|NA
TGTGCCAGCAGCCAATTGACAGGCCAGGGAAACACCATATATTTT
CASSQLTGQGNTIYF
>TRBJ1-2|TRBV6-4|NA|NA
TGTGCCAGCAGGAGTGACAGGAACTATGGCTACACCTTC
CASRSDRNYGYTF
>TRBJ1-2|TRBV2|NA|NA
TGTGCCAGCAGCGGGGGTCGGTCGCCCTATGGCTACACCTTC
CASSGGRSPYGYTF
>TRBJ2-5|TRBV7-7|NA|TRBD2
TGTGCCAGCAGCTATATTAGCGGGGGGGCCGAAGAGACCCAGTACTTC
CASSYISGGAEETQYF
>TRBJ2-1|TRBV6-5|NA|TRBD2
TGTGCCACCGACCAGACTAGCGGGGGGGCCAATGAGCAGTTCTTC
CATDQTSGGANEQFF
>TRBJ2-1|TRBV27|NA|TRBD2
TGTGCCAGCAGTTTAATAGCGGGGCCTTACAATGAGCAGTTCTTC
CASSLIAGPYNEQFF
>TRBJ1-1|TRBV11-3|NA|NA
TGTGCCAGCAGCCCATGGGGAGCTGGTACTGAAGCTTTCTTT
CASSPWGAGTEAFF
>TRBJ1-4|TRBV4-1|NA|TRBD1
TGCGCCAGCAGCCCCGAGGGGACAGGGCATAAAAAACTGTTTTTT
CASSPEGTGHKKLFF
>TRBJ2-4|TRBV7-2|NA|NA
TGTGCCAGCAGCTTAATGGGCCCGACAAACATTCAGTACTTC
CASSLMGPTNIQYF
>TRBJ1-2|TRBV19|NA|NA
TGTGCCAGTAGTACAGGGAATAACTATGGCTACACCTTC
CASSTGNNYGYTF
>TRBJ2-1|TRBV9|once|TRBD2
TGTGCCAGCAGCGTAGTAGCGGGGGGCGTCAATGAGCAGTTCTTC
CASSVVAGGVNEQFF
>TRBJ1-6|TRBV6-1|few|TRBD1
TGTGCCAGCAGTGAAGCGTTGGGACAGTCTTCACCCCTCCACTTT
CASSEALGQSSPLHF
>TRBJ1-2|TRBV7-3|NA|TRBD1
TGTGCCAGCAGCCGTGGACAGGGGTATGGCTACACCTTC
CASSRGQGYGYTF
>TRBJ1-1|TRBV7-2|NA|NA
TGTGCCAGCAGCCACTACTCAGGGGTAGGCACTGAAGCTTTCTTT
CASSHYSGVGTEAFF
>TRBJ2-1|TRBV9|NA|TRBD2
TGTGCCAGCAGCGTAGCGGAACTAGCGGGGACGGGTGAGCAGTTCTTC
CASSVAELAGTGEQFF